The sequence of this TCR beta chain was determined in a study of post-analysis software for immune sequencing data. Unique molecular identifiers tagged the TCR beta cDNA libraries. TCRdb re-derived calls from the PCR reads in MiXCR, one entry per CDR3 protein. The profile covers about 160,000 distinct CDR3 sequences, with around 34% appearing a single time and over 25% taken by the ten largest. CDR3 length equals 14 residues. The germline V gene encodes CDR1 ENHRY and CDR2 SYGVKD. The clonotype originates from a girl aged 5-17 years with multiple sclerosis. This chain links TRBV10-3 with TRBJ1-2; 9 bases line up with TRBD1. Sequencing used blood, obtained after autologous hematopoietic stem cell transplantation. CDR3 amino acids: CVTHLGQGLGGYTF. The CDR3 bases are TGTGTCACCCACCTCGGACAGGGGTTGGGTGGCTACACCTTC.